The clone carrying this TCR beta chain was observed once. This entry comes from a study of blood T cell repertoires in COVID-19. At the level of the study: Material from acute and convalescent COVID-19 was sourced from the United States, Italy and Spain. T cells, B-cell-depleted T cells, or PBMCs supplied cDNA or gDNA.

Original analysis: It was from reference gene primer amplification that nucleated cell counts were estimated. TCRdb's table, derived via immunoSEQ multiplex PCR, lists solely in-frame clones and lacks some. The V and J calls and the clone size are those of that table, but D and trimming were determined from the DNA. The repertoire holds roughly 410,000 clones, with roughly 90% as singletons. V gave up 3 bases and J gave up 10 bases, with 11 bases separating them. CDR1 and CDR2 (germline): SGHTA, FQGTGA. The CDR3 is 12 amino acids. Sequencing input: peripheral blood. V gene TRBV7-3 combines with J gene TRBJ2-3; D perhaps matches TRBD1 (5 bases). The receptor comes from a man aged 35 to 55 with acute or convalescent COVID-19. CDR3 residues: CASSLGQSAQYF. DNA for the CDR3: TGTGCCAGCAGCTTGGGGCAGTCTGCGCAGTATTTT.